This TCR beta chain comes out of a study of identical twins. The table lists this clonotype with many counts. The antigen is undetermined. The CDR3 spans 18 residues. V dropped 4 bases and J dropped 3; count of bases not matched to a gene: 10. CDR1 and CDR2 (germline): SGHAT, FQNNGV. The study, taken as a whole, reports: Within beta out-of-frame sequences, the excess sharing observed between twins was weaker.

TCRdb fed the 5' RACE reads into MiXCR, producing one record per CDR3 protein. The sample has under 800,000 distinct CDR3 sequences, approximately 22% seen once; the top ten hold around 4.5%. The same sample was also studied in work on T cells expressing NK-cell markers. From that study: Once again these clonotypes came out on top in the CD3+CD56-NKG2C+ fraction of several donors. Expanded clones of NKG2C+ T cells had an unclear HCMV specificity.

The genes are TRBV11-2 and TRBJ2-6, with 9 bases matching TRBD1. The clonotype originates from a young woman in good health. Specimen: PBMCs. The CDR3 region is CASSSYRTGDFGANVLTF. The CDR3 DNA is TGTGCCAGCAGCTCGTATAGGACAGGGGATTTTGGGGCCAACGTCCTGACTTTC.